This T cell receptor (beta chain) is drawn from a study of CD8 T cells in Susac syndrome. This clonotype was observed a few times. TCR beta sequencing covered blood CD8+ and CD4+ T cells. FACS was used to enrich TEMRA cells, whereas the CD8+ and CD4+ T cells were obtained by negative isolation. A quantity of about 0.5 to 1 ug RNA underwent reverse transcription using random hexamers. The TCR beta CDR3 was amplified by immunoSEQ multiplex PCR across 54 Vbeta, 13 Jbeta. TCRdb re-derived calls from the immunoSEQ multiplex PCR reads in MiXCR, one entry per CDR3 protein. Of more than 150,000 distinct CDR3 sequences in the sample, roughly 95% were seen once. CDR1 LGHDT and CDR2 YNNKEL come from the germline V gene (reference sequence). The CDR3 runs to 13 residues. Trimming removed 0 bases at V and 6 bases at J, with 6 bases between.

The sample consisted of CD8+ T cells from PBMCs. This chain uses TRBV3-1 with TRBJ1-5, with D uncertain. The clonotype originates from a human donor with multiple sclerosis. This chain's CDR3 is CASSQDPGQPQHF. CDR3 DNA: TGTGCCAGCAGCCAAGATCCTGGTCAGCCCCAGCATTTT.